The clone carrying this T cell receptor (beta chain) was picked up a small number of times. The antigen is not known. TCRdb re-called the reads with MiXCR, one entry per CDR3 protein. Of about 47,000 distinct CDR3 sequences listed, around 19% are singletons. This entry is derived from a study of T cell repertoires in cytomegalovirus infection. Germline CDR1 is MNHEY and CDR2 is SVGEGT. The CDR3 has 18 amino acids. Trimming cost V 2 bases and J 6 bases; bases outside gene matches: 15. The specimen comprised CD8+ T cells from cultured PBMCs, sampled from culture after CMV antigen stimulation. The clonotype comes from a human donor in good health (CMV status not recorded). Some clones in this sample may be carry-over from other donors' samples. The chain combines TRBV6-2 or TRBV6-3 with TRBJ2-1; 8 positions match TRBD2. Here the CDR3 reads CASSYAPPGTSTRNEQFF. The DNA of the CDR3 is TGTGCCAGCAGTTACGCTCCACCAGGGACTAGTACCCGCAATGAGCAGTTCTTC.